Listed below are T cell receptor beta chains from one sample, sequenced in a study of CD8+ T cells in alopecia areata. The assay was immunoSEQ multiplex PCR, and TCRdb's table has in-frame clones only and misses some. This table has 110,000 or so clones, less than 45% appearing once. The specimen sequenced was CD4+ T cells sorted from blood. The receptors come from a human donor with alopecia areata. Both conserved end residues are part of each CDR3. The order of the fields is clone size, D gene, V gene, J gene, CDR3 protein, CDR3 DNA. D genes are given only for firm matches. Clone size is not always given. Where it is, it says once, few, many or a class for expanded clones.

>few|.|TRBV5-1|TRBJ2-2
CASSKDSVANTGELFF
TGCGCCAGCAGCAAGGACAGCGTCGCGAACACCGGGGAGCTGTTTTTT
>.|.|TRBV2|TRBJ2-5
CASSILGKETQYF
TGTGCCAGCAGTATACTAGGGAAAGAGACCCAGTACTTC
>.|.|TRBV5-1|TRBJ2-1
CASSWSGPNSYNEQFF
TGCGCCAGCAGCTGGTCAGGGCCCAACTCCTACAATGAGCAGTTCTTC
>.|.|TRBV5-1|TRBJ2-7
CASHRQGGEQYF
TGCGCCAGCCACAGACAGGGAGGCGAGCAGTACTTC
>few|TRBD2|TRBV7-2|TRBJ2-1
CASSLDLAGRNEQFF
TGTGCCAGCAGCTTAGATCTAGCGGGCCGCAATGAGCAGTTCTTC
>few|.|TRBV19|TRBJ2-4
CASTREKGQNIQYF
TGTGCCAGTACCCGGGAAAAGGGGCAGAACATTCAGTACTTC
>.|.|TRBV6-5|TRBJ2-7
CASTPGLTNNEQYF
TGTGCCAGCACCCCGGGACTCACGAACAACGAGCAGTACTTC
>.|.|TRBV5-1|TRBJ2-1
CASSLGESYNEQFF
TGCGCCAGCAGCTTGGGTGAAAGTTACAATGAGCAGTTCTTC
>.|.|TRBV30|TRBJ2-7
CAWQDFGLSYEQYF
TGTGCCTGGCAGGATTTCGGCCTCTCCTACGAGCAGTACTTC
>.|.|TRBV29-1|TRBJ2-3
CSVEDPARGTDTQYF
TGCAGCGTTGAAGATCCGGCGAGGGGCACAGATACGCAGTATTTT
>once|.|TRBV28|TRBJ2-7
CASSPPVYEQYF
TGTGCCAGCAGTCCACCCGTCTACGAGCAGTACTTC
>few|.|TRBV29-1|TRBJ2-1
CSVDDEGSFPGEQFF
TGCAGCGTTGATGACGAAGGGTCCTTCCCCGGTGAGCAGTTCTTC
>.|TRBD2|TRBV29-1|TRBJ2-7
CSAARGLAGEQYF
TGCAGCGCCGCCCGGGGACTAGCCGGCGAGCAGTACTTC
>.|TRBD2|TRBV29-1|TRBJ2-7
CSVPREGSSYEQYF
TGCAGCGTTCCGAGGGAGGGAAGCTCCTACGAGCAGTACTTC
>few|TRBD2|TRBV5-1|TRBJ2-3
CASSLGVAGPTDTQYF
TGCGCCAGCAGCTTGGGAGTAGCGGGACCCACAGATACGCAGTATTTT
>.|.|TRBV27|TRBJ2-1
CASSLSRERYNEQFF
TGTGCCAGCAGTTTATCCCGGGAGCGCTACAATGAGCAGTTCTTC
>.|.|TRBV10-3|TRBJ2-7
CAISTIQGSYEQYF
TGTGCCATCAGTACAATACAGGGTTCGTACGAGCAGTACTTC
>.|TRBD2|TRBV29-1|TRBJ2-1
CSVPSREGTYNEQFF
TGCAGCGTCCCCTCGCGGGAGGGCACCTACAATGAGCAGTTCTTC
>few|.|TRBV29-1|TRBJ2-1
CSVAQSNEQFF
TGCAGCGTTGCGCAAAGCAATGAGCAGTTCTTC
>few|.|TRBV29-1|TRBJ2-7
CSVGADGGREQYF
TGCAGCGTAGGGGCGGACGGGGGGCGCGAGCAGTACTTC
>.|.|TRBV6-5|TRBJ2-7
CASSSGVYEQYF
TGTGCCAGCAGCTCGGGAGTCTACGAGCAGTACTTC
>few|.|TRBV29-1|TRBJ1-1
CSVEVSQNTEAFF
TGCAGCGTTGAAGTTTCGCAGAACACTGAAGCTTTCTTT
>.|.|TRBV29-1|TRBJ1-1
CSVGKAGINTEAFF
TGCAGCGTTGGCAAGGCAGGGATTAACACTGAAGCTTTCTTT
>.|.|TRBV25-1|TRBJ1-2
CASSDIINQGYTF
TGTGCCAGCAGTGACATCATCAATCAGGGCTACACCTTC
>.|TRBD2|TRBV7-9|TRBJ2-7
CASSLGLAGGEQYF
TGTGCCAGCAGCTTAGGACTAGCGGGAGGCGAGCAGTACTTC
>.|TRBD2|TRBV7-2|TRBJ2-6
CASSLARLAGADGANVLTF
TGTGCCAGCAGCTTAGCGCGACTAGCGGGAGCGGATGGGGCCAACGTCCTGACTTTC
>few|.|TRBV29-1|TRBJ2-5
CSAVTNGETQYF
TGCAGCGCCGTGACAAACGGGGAGACCCAGTACTTC
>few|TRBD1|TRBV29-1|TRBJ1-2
CSVPWTGEGYTF
TGCAGCGTCCCCTGGACAGGGGAAGGCTACACCTTC
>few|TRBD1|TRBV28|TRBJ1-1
CASSFQGGNTEAFF
TGTGCCAGCAGTTTCCAGGGGGGGAACACTGAAGCTTTCTTT
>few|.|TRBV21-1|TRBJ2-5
CASSTPPAGDKETQYF
TGTGCCAGCTCAACCCCCCCAGCGGGGGATAAAGAGACCCAGTACTTC
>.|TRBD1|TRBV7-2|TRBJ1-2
CASSSLRGQPNYGYTF
TGTGCCAGCAGCTCGTTGAGGGGACAGCCTAACTATGGCTACACCTTC
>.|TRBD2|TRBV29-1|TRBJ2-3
CSVILAGTDTQYF
TGCAGCGTTATATTAGCGGGGACAGATACGCAGTATTTT
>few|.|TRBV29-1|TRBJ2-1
CSVVPGSYNEQFF
TGCAGCGTTGTTCCGGGATCCTACAATGAGCAGTTCTTC
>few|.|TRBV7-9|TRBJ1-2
CATAASGYTF
TGTGCCACCGCCGCGTCGGGCTACACCTTC
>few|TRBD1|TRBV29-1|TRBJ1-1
CSVDTGGRAFF
TGCAGCGTTGATACAGGGGGCCGAGCTTTCTTT
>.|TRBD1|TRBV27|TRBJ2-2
CASSLPGGGELFF
TGTGCCAGCAGTTTACCAGGGGGCGGGGAGCTGTTTTTT